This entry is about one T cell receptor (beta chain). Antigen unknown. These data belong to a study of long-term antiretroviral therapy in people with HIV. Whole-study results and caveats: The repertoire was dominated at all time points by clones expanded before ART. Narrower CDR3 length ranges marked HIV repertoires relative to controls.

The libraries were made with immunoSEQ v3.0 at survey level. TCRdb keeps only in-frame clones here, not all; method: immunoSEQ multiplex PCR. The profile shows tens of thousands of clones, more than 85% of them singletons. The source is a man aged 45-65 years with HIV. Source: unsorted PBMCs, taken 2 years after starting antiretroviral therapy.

CDR3 loop: CASSYSSRAPQHF. The CDR3 region has the DNA TGTGCCAGCAGTTACTCAAGCAGGGCCCCCCAGCATTTT. V is TRBV6-5 and J is TRBJ1-5; TRBD1 is a possible D gene (5 bases). The CDR3 extends over 13 amino acids. The V end lost 0 bases, the J end lost 10 bases, and 10 bases lay between the germline ends. CDR1 MNHEY and CDR2 SVGAGI come from the germline V gene.